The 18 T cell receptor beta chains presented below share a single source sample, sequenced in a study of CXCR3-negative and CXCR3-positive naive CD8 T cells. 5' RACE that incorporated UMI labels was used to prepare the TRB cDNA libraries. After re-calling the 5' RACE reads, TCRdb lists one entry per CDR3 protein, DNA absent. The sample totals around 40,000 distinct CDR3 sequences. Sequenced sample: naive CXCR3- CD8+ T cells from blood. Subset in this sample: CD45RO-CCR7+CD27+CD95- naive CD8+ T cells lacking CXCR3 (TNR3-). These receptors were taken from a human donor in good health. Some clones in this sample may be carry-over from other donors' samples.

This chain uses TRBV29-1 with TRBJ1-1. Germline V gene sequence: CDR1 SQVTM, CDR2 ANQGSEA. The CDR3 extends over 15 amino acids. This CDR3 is CSVESEGGMNTEAFF. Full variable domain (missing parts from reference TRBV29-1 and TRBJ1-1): SAVISQKPSRDICQRGTSLTIQCQVDSQVTMMFWYRQQPGQSLTLIATANQGSEATYESGFVIDKFPISRPNLTFSTLTVSNMSPEDSSIYLCSVESEGGMNTEAFFGQGTRLTVV.

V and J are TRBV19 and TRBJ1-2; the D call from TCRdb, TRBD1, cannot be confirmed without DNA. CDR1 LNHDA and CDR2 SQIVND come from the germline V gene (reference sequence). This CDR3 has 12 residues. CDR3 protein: CASRTGGLSYTF.

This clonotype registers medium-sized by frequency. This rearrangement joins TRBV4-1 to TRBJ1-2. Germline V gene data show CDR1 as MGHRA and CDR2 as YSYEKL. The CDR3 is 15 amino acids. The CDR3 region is CASSQEPRANYGYTF.

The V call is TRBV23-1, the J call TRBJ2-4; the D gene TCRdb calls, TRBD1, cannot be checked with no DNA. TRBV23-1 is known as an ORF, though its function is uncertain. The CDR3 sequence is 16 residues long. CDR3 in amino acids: CASSQPGTIPKNIQYF.

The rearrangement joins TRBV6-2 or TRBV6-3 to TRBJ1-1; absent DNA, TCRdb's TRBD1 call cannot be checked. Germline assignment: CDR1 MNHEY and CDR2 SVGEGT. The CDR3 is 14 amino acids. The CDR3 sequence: CASSTYGTADEAFF.

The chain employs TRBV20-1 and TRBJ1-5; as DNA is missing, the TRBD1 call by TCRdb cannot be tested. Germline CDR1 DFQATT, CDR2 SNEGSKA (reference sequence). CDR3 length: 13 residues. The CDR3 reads CSVPGQGQWPQHF.

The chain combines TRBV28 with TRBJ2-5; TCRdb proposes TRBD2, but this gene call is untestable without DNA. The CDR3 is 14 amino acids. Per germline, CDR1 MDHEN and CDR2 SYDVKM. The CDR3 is CASAPTEEQETQYF.

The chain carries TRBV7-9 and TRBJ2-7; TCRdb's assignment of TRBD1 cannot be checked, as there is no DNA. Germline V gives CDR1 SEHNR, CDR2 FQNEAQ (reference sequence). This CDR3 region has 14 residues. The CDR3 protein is CASSPGQGVNEQYF. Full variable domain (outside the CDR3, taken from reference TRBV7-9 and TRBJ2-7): DTGVSQNPRHKITKRGQNVTFRCDPISEHNRLYWYRQTLGQGPEFLTYFQNEAQLEKSRLLSDRFSAERPKGSFSTLEIQRTEQGDSAMYLCASSPGQGVNEQYFGPGTRLTVT.

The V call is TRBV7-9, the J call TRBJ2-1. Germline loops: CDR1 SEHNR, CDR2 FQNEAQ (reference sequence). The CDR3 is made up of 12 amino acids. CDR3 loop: CASSLDHNEQFF.

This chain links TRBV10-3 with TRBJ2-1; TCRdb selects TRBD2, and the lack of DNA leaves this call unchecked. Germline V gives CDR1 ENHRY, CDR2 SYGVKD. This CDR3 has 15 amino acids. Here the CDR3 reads CAISESGPVPNEQFF.

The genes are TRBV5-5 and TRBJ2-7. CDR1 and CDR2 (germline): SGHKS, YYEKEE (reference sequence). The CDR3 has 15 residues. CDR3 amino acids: CASSLDEEASYEQYF.

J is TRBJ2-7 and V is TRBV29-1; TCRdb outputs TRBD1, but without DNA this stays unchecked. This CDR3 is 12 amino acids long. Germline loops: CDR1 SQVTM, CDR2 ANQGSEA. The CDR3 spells CSVEQGAYEQYF.

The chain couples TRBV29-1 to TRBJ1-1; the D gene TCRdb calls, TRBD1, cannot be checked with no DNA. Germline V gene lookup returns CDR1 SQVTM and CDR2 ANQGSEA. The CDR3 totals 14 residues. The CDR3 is CSVFPGEGNTEAFF.

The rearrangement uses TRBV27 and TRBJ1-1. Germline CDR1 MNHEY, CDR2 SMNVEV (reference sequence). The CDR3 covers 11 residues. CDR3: CASITGTEAFF.

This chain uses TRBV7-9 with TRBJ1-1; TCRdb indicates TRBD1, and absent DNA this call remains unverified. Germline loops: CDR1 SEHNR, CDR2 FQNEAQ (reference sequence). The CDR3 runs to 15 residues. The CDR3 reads CASSPRQGDYTEALF.

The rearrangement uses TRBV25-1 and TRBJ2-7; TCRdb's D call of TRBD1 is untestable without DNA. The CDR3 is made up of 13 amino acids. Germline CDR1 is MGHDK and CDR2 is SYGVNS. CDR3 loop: CASSEQGSYEQYF.

The chain's CDR3 is CASSLLAAHEQFF. The chain recombines TRBV12-3 or TRBV12-4 with TRBJ2-1; TCRdb's D call, TRBD2, is unchecked because there is no DNA. This CDR3 is built from 13 residues.

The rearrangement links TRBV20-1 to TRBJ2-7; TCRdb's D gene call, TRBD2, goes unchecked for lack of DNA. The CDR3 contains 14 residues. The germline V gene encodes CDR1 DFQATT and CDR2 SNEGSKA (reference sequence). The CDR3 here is CSASPLRGGYEQYF.